A single sample is the source of the 21 T cell receptor beta chains below, sequenced in a study of T-cell memory formation after mild COVID-19. In TCRdb, the 5' RACE reads were re-called with MiXCR into one record per CDR3 protein. Of approximately 99,000 distinct CDR3 sequences in the sample, about a sixth were seen once. Sequencing input: PBMCs or a T cell subset sorted from them (not recorded which). These receptors were collected from a young man who had mild COVID-19 (a few samples of this study predate the infection). Cell type and time point are not known.

The chain is built from TRBV18 and TRBJ2-5, with 10 positions matching TRBD1. Germline V gene data show CDR1 as KGHSH and CDR2 as LQKENI. V was pared by 2 bases and J by 4 bases, with 4 bases of the junction left unmatched. This CDR3 comprises 15 residues. CDR3 coding DNA: TGTGCCAGCTCACCAAACGGACAGGGGGTAGAGACCCAGTACTTC. This translates into CASSPNGQGVETQYF.

This chain connects TRBV5-1 to TRBJ2-7; D is possibly TRBD1 or TRBD2 (6 bases each). Trimming cost V 3 bases and J 0 bases, with 13 bases left between them. The length of the CDR3 is 15 residues. Looked up from germline, CDR1 is SGHRS and CDR2 is YFSETQ. CDR3 region: CASSYLGGNSYEQYF. CDR3 in DNA: TGCGCCAGCAGCTACCTAGGGGGGAACTCCTACGAGCAGTACTTC.

This clonotype came up a few times. J is TRBJ1-2 and V is TRBV6-5; TRBD1 matches 9 bases. This CDR3 spans 14 amino acids. Germline V gives CDR1 MNHEY, CDR2 SVGAGI. J lost 7 bases, V lost 0 bases, and 3 bases had no gene match. CDR3 nucleotide sequence: TGTGCCAGCAGTTACTCGGGACAGGGAAGTGGCTACACCTTC. It is translated as CASSYSGQGSGYTF.

The table lists this clonotype with a few counts. The chain combines TRBV5-1 with TRBJ2-7; D tentatively fits TRBD1 or TRBD2 (5 bases each). The CDR3 contains 14 residues. The germline V and J ends were trimmed by 0 bases and 7 bases, with 14 bases remaining between them. CDR1 and CDR2 from the germline V gene are SGHRS and YFSETQ. CDR3 amino acids: CASSLGGEEGEQYV. The CDR3 DNA sequence: TGCGCCAGCAGCTTGGGAGGGGAAGAGGGAGAGCAGTACGTC.

This clonotype has more than one count but fewer than ten. V is TRBV24-1 and J is TRBJ2-3, with 10 bases aligning to TRBD2. The CDR3 spans 13 residues. The V and J ends lost 7 bases and 5 bases, in that order; junction bases with no gene match: 2. Germline CDR1 and CDR2: KGHDR and SFDVKD. The CDR3 reads CATRAGGQDTQYF. For the CDR3, the DNA is TGTGCCACCAGAGCGGGGGGGCAAGATACGCAGTATTTT.

The rearrangement uses TRBV24-1 and TRBJ1-2; D remains unclear. The germline V and J ends were trimmed by 9 bases and 4 bases, with 14 bases remaining between them. The germline V gene has CDR1 KGHDR and CDR2 SFDVKD. The CDR3 sequence is 13 residues long. The CDR3 here is CATADSGGYGYTF. The CDR3 bases are TGTGCCACCGCCGACTCCGGAGGCTATGGCTACACCTTC.

In this sample, this clonotype turned up many times. DNA of the CDR3: TGTGCCAGCGAGGGGCCGTACTACGAGCAGTACGTC. Protein product: CASEGPYYEQYV. The chain combines TRBV6-6 with TRBJ2-7; either TRBD1 or TRBD2 may supply D (5 bases each). V was shortened by 8 bases and J by 3 bases, with 11 bases between the two germline ends. Germline assignment: CDR1 MNHNY and CDR2 SVGAGI (reference sequence). This CDR3 is built from 12 residues.

The chain combines TRBV6-5 with TRBJ2-3, with 8 bases identical to TRBD2. The germline V gene has CDR1 MNHEY and CDR2 SVGAGI. V trimming: 6 bases; J trimming: 4 bases; junction bases outside the gene matches: 6. The CDR3 spans 14 residues. The CDR3 loop is CASRRAGAPDTQYF. The DNA for the CDR3 is TGTGCCAGCAGGAGAGCGGGGGCCCCAGATACGCAGTATTTT.

The chain is built from TRBV6-5 and TRBJ2-5; D is possibly TRBD1 (6 bases). CDR3 length: 15 residues. Trimming cost V 2 bases and J 5 bases, with 15 bases left between them. The germline gives CDR1 MNHEY, CDR2 SVGAGI. CDR3 protein: CASSYRGKLRETQYF. Written as DNA, the CDR3 is TGTGCCAGCAGTTACAGGGGGAAACTACGGGAGACCCAGTACTTC.

This clonotype occurred a few times. The CDR3 loop is CASSSHPAGIGETQYF. The CDR3 nucleotides read TGTGCCAGCAGTTCCCACCCGGCAGGGATCGGGGAGACCCAGTACTTC. The chain has TRBV27 and TRBJ2-5; weak D call: TRBD1 (5 bases). The germline V gene has CDR1 MNHEY and CDR2 SMNVEV (reference sequence). The ends were cut back, 4 bases at V and 5 bases at J, with 20 bases in the middle. The length of the CDR3 is 16 residues.

A few counts support this clonotype. The rearrangement uses TRBV7-2 and TRBJ2-3; 9 positions agree with TRBD2. The CDR3 totals 18 residues. Losses at the gene ends were 2 bases for V and 3 bases for J; bases not matched to a gene: 12. Germline values: CDR1 SGHTA, CDR2 FQGNSA. CDR3: CASSLRLGGGARTDTQYF. CDR3 coding DNA: TGTGCCAGCAGCTTAAGGCTTGGCGGGGGGGCCAGGACAGATACGCAGTATTTT.

This clonotype was observed a handful of times. V is TRBV6-1 and J is TRBJ2-3; the D is unclear. Germline CDR1 reads MNHNS; CDR2 reads SASEGT. The V end was cut by 4 bases, the J end by 9 bases, with 8 bases between. The CDR3 sequence is 11 residues long. The CDR3 DNA reads TGTGCCAGCAGTGCAGAAACGACGCAGTATTTT. This codes for CASSAETTQYF.

This clonotype showed up just a few times. The chain is built from TRBV6-6 and TRBJ2-1, with D possibly being TRBD2 (6 bases). Between the trimmed V and J ends, which lost 8 bases and 2 bases, there was a span of 22 bases. This CDR3 is 17 amino acids long. The V gene's germline CDR1 is MNHNY and CDR2 SVGAGI (reference sequence). This CDR3 reads CASSPSRRAGTYNEQFF. The CDR3 coding sequence is TGTGCCAGCTCCCCGTCGAGAAGAGCGGGCACCTACAATGAGCAGTTCTTC.

Only a few counts were recorded for this clonotype. The J gene is TRBJ1-1, the V gene TRBV5-1; TRBD1 might be the D (5 bases). V was pared by 1 base and J by 0 bases, with 13 bases between. Per germline, CDR1 SGHRS and CDR2 YFSETQ. The CDR3 contains 16 residues. CDR3 DNA: TGCGCCAGCAGCTTGACCCAGGGACTTTTGAACACTGAAGCTTTCTTT. Encoded protein: CASSLTQGLLNTEAFF.

The chain combines TRBV15 with TRBJ2-7, with 11 nucleotides matching TRBD2. Per the germline V gene, CDR1 is LNHNV and CDR2 is YYDKDF (reference sequence). This CDR3 has 14 amino acids. V lost 4 bases to trimming and J lost 3 bases; unmatched junction nucleotides: 2. The chain's CDR3 is CATSKTSGGYEQYF. Written as DNA, the CDR3 is TGTGCCACCAGCAAAACTAGCGGGGGCTACGAGCAGTACTTC.

The chain is built from TRBV10-3 and TRBJ1-5, with TRBD1 matching over 8 bases. J was trimmed by 3 bases and V by 6 bases; bases with no gene match: 1. Per germline, CDR1 ENHRY and CDR2 SYGVKD. This CDR3 has 13 residues. CDR3 nucleotide sequence: TGTGCCATCAGGGGACAGGCCAATCAGCCCCAGCATTTT. This translates into CAIRGQANQPQHF.

This clonotype occurred a few times. This chain links TRBV5-6 with TRBJ1-1, with a possible D match to TRBD1 (5 bases). The CDR3 spans 13 residues. Trimming removed 4 bases at V and 6 bases at J, with 13 bases between. Germline V gene lookup returns CDR1 SGHDT and CDR2 YYEEEE. The CDR3 is CASSLDTMSEAFF. The DNA for the CDR3 is TGTGCCAGCAGCCTGGACACCATGTCTGAAGCTTTCTTT.

This clonotype was seen a few times. The chain links TRBV5-5 to TRBJ1-4; D may be TRBD1 (6 bases). Looked up from germline, CDR1 is SGHKS and CDR2 is YYEKEE (reference sequence). The CDR3 is made up of 14 amino acids. With 6 bases removed from V and 3 bases from J, the gap between germline ends came to 12 bases. This CDR3 is CASKIGTPNEKLFF. CDR3 nucleotide sequence: TGTGCCAGCAAAATCGGGACACCTAATGAAAAACTGTTTTTT.

This clonotype was counted between two and nine times. The chain has TRBV20-1 and TRBJ1-1; a possible D gene is TRBD1 (5 bases). This CDR3 contains 12 residues. CDR1 is DFQATT and CDR2 is SNEGSKA in the germline V gene (reference sequence). V dropped 5 bases and J dropped 4 bases, with 11 bases sitting between them. CDR3 coding DNA: TGCAGTGCTTCTGGACAAAGCACTGAAGCTTTCTTT. This encodes CSASGQSTEAFF.

In this sample, this clonotype turned up a few times. The rearrangement links TRBV7-2 to TRBJ2-4, with D unresolved. V shed 1 base and J shed 7 bases, with 14 bases lying between them. CDR3 size: 15 residues. CDR1 and CDR2 from the germline V gene are SGHTA and FQGNSA. In nucleotides, the CDR3 is TGTGCCAGCAGCTTAGTTGCCGATAGCCGGAACATTCAGTACTTC. Translated: CASSLVADSRNIQYF.

The rearrangement uses TRBV6-5 and TRBJ1-2; D is ambiguous. Between the trimmed V and J ends, which lost 5 bases and 0 bases, there was a span of 7 bases. The CDR3 is made up of 13 amino acids. Looked up from germline, CDR1 is MNHEY and CDR2 is SVGAGI. The CDR3 sequence: CASSPQANYGYTF. The CDR3 DNA is TGTGCCAGCAGTCCGCAGGCTAACTATGGCTACACCTTC.